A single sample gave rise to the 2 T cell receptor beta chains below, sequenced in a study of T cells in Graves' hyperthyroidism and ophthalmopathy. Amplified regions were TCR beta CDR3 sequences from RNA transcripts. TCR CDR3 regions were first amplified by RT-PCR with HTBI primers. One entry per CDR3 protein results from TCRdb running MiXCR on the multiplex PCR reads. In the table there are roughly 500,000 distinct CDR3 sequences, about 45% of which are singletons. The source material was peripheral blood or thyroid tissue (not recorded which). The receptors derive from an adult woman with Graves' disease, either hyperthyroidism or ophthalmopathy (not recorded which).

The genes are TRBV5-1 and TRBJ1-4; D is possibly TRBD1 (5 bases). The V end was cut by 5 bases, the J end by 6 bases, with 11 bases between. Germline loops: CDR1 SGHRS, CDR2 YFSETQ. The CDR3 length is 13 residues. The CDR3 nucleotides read TGCGCCAGCAGGCAGGGAGTTGATGAAAAACTGTTTTTT. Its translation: CASRQGVDEKLFF.

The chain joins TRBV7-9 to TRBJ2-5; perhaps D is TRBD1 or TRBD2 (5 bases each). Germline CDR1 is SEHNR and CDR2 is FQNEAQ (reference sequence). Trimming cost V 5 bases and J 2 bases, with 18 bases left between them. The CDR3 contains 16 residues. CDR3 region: CASSPDGVGPQETQYF. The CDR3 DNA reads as TGTGCCAGCAGCCCCGACGGGGTGGGACCGCAAGAGACCCAGTACTTC.